Listed here are 5 T cell receptor beta chains from one sample, sequenced in a study of T cells in Graves' hyperthyroidism and ophthalmopathy. TCR beta CDR3 region amplification was performed from RNA transcripts. Primed by the HTBI set, a first-round RT-PCR was run on the TCR CDR3. TCRdb reanalysed the multiplex PCR reads using MiXCR and keeps one entry per CDR3 protein. The table records about 590,000 distinct CDR3 sequences, 15% to 18% of them present only once. Sample: blood. These receptors were collected from a woman aged 30 to 39 with Graves' hyperthyroidism.

This clonotype was seen ten or more times. V gene TRBV20-1 combines with J gene TRBJ2-5; 7 bases line up with TRBD2. The germline V gene has CDR1 DFQATT and CDR2 SNEGSKA (reference sequence). The trim removed 2 bases at V and 4 bases at J, leaving 7 bases unmatched. The CDR3 loop spans 14 amino acids. The CDR3 is CSARPSSGGETQYF. CDR3 nucleotides: TGCAGTGCTAGACCATCTAGCGGTGGAGAGACCCAGTACTTC.

There are many counts of this clonotype. The rearrangement links TRBV27 to TRBJ1-1, with D perhaps TRBD1 (5 bases). Germline V gives CDR1 MNHEY, CDR2 SMNVEV (reference sequence). Trimming removed 7 bases at V and 11 bases at J, with 11 bases between. The CDR3 has 10 amino acids. For the CDR3, the DNA is TGTGCCAGCAATGTAGGGGAGGCTTTCTTT. Protein product: CASNVGEAFF.

This clonotype was recorded at least ten times. The chain links TRBV20-1 to TRBJ1-5, with 7 nucleotides matching TRBD1. Germline V gene lookup returns CDR1 DFQATT and CDR2 SNEGSKA (reference sequence). This CDR3 region has 17 residues. The V and J ends lost 3 bases and 1 base, in that order; junction bases with no gene match: 12. CDR3 protein: CSARGQGGGSSNQPQHF. Written as DNA, the CDR3 is TGCAGTGCTAGGGGTCAGGGGGGTGGGAGCAGCAATCAGCCCCAGCATTTT.

This chain joins TRBV5-1 and TRBJ2-7; perhaps TRBD1 as D (6 bases). V lost 2 bases to trimming and J lost 5 bases, with 11 bases between them. This CDR3 is built from 13 residues. Germline V lookup: CDR1 SGHRS, CDR2 YFSETQ. The CDR3 sequence: CASSFGNRDEQYF. The CDR3 DNA is TGCGCCAGCAGCTTTGGAAACAGGGACGAGCAGTACTTC.

This rearrangement joins TRBV20-1 to TRBJ2-3; D unclear. The CDR3 contains 16 residues. V was pared by 0 bases and J by 4 bases, with 17 bases between. From germline, CDR1 is DFQATT and CDR2 SNEGSKA (reference sequence). The CDR3 reads CSARDLQSKVADTQYF. As DNA, the CDR3 is TGCAGTGCTAGAGATCTTCAAAGTAAGGTGGCAGATACGCAGTATTTT.